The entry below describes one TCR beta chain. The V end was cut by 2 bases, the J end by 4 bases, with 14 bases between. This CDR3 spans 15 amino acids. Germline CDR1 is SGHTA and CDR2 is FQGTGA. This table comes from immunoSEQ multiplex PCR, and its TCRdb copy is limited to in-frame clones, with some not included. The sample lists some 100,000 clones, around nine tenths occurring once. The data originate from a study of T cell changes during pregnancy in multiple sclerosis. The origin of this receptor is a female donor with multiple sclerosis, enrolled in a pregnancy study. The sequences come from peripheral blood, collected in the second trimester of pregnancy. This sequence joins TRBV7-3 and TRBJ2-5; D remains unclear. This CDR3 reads CASSLLGLIGETQYF. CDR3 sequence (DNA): TGTGCCAGCAGCTTATTGGGCCTGATAGGAGAGACCCAGTACTTC. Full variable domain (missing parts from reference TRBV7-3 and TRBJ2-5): GAGVSQTPSNKVTEKGKYVELRCDPISGHTALYWYRQSLGQGPEFLIYFQGTGAADDSGLPNDRFFAVRPEGSVSTLKIQRTERGDSAVYLCASSLLGLIGETQYFGPGTRLLVL.